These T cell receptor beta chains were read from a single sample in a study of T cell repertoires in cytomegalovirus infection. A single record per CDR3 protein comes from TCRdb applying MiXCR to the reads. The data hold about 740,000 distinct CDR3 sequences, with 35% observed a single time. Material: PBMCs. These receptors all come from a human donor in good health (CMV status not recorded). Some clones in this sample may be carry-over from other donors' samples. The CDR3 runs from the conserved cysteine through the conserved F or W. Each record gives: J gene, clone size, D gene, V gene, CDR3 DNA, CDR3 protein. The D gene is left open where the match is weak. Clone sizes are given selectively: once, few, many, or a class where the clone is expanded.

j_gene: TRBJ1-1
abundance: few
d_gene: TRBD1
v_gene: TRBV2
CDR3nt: TGTGCCAGCAGCTACGAACAGGGGCGCACTGAAGCTTTCTTT
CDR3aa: CASSYEQGRTEAFF

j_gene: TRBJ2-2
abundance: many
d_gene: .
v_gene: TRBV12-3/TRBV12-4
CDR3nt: TGTGCCAGCAGTTCCGCGACGTACACCGGGGAGCTGTTTTTT
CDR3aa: CASSSATYTGELFF

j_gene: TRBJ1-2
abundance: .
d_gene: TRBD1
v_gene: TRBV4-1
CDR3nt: TGCGCCAGCAGCCAAAAGACGACAGGGGGCAACTATGGCTACACCTTC
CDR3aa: CASSQKTTGGNYGYTF

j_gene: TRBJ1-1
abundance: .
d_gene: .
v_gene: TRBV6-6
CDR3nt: TGTGCCAGCGGGAGATCTGAAGCTTTCTTT
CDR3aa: CASGRSEAFF

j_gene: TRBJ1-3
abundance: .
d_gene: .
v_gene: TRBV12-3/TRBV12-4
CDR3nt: TGTGCCAGCAGTTCCCGCCCGGTGGCAGTCGACTTT
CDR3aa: CASSSRPVAVDF

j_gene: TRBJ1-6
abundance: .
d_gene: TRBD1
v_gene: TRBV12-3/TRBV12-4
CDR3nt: TGTGCCAGCAGACCGGACAGGGGCAATTCACCCCTCCACTTT
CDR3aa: CASRPDRGNSPLHF

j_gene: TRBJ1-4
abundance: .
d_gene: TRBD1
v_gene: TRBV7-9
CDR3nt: TGTGCCAGCAGCCGAAGCAACAGGGGTAATGAAAAACTGTTTTTT
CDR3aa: CASSRSNRGNEKLFF

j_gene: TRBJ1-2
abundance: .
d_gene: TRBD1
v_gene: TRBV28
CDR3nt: TGTGCCATCCAACCGGGACAGATAACTCACTATGGCTACACCTTC
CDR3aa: CAIQPGQITHYGYTF

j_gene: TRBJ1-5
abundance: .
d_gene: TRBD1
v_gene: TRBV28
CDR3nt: TGTGCCAGCAGCCAGACCGGGACAGGGGGACAACAGCCCCAGCATTTT
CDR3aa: CASSQTGTGGQQPQHF

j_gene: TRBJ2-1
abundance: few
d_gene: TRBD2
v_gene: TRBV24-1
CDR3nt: TGTGCCACCAGCCCAACTAGCGGGAGGTCCAATGAGCAGTTCTTC
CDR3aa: CATSPTSGRSNEQFF

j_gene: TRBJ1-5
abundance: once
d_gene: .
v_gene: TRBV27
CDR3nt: TGTGCCAGCAGTCCGTCGAAAAGGACCGGGGGCAATCAGCCCCAGCATTTT
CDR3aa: CASSPSKRTGGNQPQHF

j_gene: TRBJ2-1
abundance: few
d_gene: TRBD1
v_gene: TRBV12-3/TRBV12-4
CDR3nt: TGTGCCAGCAGATATGGGTCACAGGGGGCGAGTGAGCAGTTCTTC
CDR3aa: CASRYGSQGASEQFF

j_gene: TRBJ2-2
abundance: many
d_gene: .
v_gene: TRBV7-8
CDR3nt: TGTGCCAGCAGCCCCGTTGGCCGGGAGCTGTTTTTT
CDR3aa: CASSPVGRELFF

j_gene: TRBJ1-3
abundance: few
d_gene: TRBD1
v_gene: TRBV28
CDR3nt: TGTGCCAGCAGTTCCTTGGACAGGGCTGGAAACACCATATATTTT
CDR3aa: CASSSLDRAGNTIYF

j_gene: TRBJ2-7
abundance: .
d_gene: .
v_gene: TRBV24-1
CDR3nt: TGTGCCACCAGTGCAGCAGGGCGCTCCTACGAGCAGTACTTC
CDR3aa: CATSAAGRSYEQYF

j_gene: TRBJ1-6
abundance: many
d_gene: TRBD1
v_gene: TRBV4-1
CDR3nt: TGCGCCAGCAGCCAAGATGTGGCAGGGGGTTCACCCCTCCACTTT
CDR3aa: CASSQDVAGGSPLHF

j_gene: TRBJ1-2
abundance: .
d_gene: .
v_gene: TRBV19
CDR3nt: TGTGCCAGTAGTATATCAGGATTCGCCTATGGCTACACCTTC
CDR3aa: CASSISGFAYGYTF

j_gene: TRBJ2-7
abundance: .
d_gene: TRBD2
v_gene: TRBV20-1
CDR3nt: TGCAGTGCGACGACTAGCGGGTTCTACGAGCAGTACTTC
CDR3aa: CSATTSGFYEQYF

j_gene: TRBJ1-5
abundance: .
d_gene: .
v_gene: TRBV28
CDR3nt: TGTGCCAGCAGTTTAGTGACCGGTCAGCCCCAGCATTTT
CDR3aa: CASSLVTGQPQHF

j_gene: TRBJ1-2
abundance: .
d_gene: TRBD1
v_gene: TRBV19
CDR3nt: TGTGCCAGTAGCTCACGGACAGGGTATGACTACACCTTC
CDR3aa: CASSSRTGYDYTF

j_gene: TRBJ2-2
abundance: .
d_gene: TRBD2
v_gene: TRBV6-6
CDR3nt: TGTGCCATACGGGGGGGCCTGGCCGGGGAGCTGTTTTTT
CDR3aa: CAIRGGLAGELFF

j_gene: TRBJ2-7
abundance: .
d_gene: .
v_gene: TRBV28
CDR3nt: TGTGCCAGCAGTTTTGCAGGGCGGATGTACGAGCAGTACTTC
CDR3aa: CASSFAGRMYEQYF

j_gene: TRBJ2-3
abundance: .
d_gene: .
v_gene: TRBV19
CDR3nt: TGTGCCAGTAGTATGACAGATACGCAGTATTTT
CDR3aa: CASSMTDTQYF

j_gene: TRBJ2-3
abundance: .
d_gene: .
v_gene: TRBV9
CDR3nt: TGTGCCAGCAGCGTATCGGCAGATACGCAGTATTTT
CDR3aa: CASSVSADTQYF

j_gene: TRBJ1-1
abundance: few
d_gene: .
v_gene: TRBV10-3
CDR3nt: TGTGCCATCAGTGAGCGAGGGGGTGAAGCTTTCTTT
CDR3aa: CAISERGGEAFF

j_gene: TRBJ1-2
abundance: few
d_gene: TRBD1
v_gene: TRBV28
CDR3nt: TGTGCCAGCAGGATACAGGGGGCTAACTATGGCTACACCTTC
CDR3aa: CASRIQGANYGYTF

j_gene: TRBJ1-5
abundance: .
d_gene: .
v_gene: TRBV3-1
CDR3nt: TGTGCCAGCAGCCAAAATGGGGGAAGAGGGTCGTACCCCCAGCATTTT
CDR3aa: CASSQNGGRGSYPQHF

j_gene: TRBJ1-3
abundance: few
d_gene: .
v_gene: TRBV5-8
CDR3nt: TGTGCCAGCAGCCGAGGCCAAGTGGGGGACACCATATATTTT
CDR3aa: CASSRGQVGDTIYF

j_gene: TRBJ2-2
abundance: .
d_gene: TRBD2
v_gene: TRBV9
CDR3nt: TGTGCCAGCAGCCCCGGACTAGCGGGAGCTAGGGAGCTGTTTTTT
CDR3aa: CASSPGLAGARELFF

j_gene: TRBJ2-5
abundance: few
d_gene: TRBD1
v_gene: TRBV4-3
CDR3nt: TGCGCCAGCAGCCCACGACAGGGATTGTACCAAGAGACCCAGTACTTC
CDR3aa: CASSPRQGLYQETQYF

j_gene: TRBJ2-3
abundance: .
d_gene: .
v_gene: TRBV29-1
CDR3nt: TGCAGCGTTGAAACCGGGTTCGAATCGGCAGATACGCAGTATTTT
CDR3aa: CSVETGFESADTQYF

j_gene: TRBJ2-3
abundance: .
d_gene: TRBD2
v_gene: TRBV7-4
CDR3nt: TGTGCCAGCAGCTTCAGGCTAGCGGGAGATACAGATACGCAGTATTTT
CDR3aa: CASSFRLAGDTDTQYF

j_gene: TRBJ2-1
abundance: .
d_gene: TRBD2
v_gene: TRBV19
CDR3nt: TGTGCCAGTAGTATAACTAGCGGGGTATACAATGAGCAGTTCTTC
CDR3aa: CASSITSGVYNEQFF

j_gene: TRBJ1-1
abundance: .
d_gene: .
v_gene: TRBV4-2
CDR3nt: TGTGCCAGCAGCCAATTTCCTGGCACCCGGGCTGAAGCTTTCTTT
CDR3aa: CASSQFPGTRAEAFF

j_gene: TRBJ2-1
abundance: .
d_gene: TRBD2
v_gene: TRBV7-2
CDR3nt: TGTGCCAGCAGCCTCGACTGGCGGGGGGGCCGGAATGAGCAGTTCTTC
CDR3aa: CASSLDWRGGRNEQFF

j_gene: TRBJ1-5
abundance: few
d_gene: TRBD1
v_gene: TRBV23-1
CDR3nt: TGCGCCAGCAGTCACGAAACTACAGGGGTTACCAATCAGCCCCAGCATTTT
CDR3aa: CASSHETTGVTNQPQHF

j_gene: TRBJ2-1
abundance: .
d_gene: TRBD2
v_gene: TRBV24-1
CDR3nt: TGTGCCACCAGTCGCGGGGGTTCCTACAATGAGCAGTTCTTC
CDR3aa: CATSRGGSYNEQFF

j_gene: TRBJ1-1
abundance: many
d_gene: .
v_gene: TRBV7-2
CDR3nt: TGTGCCAGCAGCTTATCGGGGGGCGTTACTGAAGCTTTCTTT
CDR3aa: CASSLSGGVTEAFF

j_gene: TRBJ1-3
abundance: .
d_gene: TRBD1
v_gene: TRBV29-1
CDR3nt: TGCAGCGTTGCGTCGGTCGGGACAGGCATTAGAAGTCGGGGCACCATATATTTT
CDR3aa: CSVASVGTGIRSRGTIYF

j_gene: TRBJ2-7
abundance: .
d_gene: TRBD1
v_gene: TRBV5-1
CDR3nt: TGCGCCAGCAGCTTGATACCGGGACAGGGGATCCCCTACGAGCAGTACTTC
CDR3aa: CASSLIPGQGIPYEQYF

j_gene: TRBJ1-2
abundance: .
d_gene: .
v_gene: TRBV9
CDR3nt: TGTGCCAGCAGCTTAGGGGTCTCCTCTAACTATGGCTACACCTTC
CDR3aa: CASSLGVSSNYGYTF

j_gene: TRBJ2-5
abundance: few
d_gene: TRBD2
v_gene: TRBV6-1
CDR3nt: TGTGCCAGCAGCGGACTAGCGGAAGAGACCCAGTACTTC
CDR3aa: CASSGLAEETQYF

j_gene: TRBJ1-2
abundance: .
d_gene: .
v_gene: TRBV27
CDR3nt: TGTGCCAGCAGTTTTGCGGGGGTTGACTATGGCTACACCTTC
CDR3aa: CASSFAGVDYGYTF

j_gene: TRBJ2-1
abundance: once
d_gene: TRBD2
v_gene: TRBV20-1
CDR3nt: TGCAGTGCTATGGGCTCGAGTCTAGCGGGGATCTTCAATGAGCAGTTCTTC
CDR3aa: CSAMGSSLAGIFNEQFF

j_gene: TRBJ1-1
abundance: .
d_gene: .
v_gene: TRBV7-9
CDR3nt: TGTGCCAGCAGTCCTGTCACGACCAACACTGAAGCTTTCTTT
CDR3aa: CASSPVTTNTEAFF

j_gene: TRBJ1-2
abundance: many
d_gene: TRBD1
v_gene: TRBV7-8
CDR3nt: TGTGCCAGCAGCGTCCAACAGGGGCTCTATGGCTACACCTTC
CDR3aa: CASSVQQGLYGYTF

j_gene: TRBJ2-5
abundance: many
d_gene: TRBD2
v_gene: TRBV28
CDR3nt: TGTGCCAGCAGTCCGGCGGGGGACCAAGAGACCCAGTACTTC
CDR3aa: CASSPAGDQETQYF

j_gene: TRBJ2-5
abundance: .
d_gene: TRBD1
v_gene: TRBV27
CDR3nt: TGTGCCAGCAGGCTAACAGGGGGCTTGGAGACCCAGTACTTC
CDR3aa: CASRLTGGLETQYF

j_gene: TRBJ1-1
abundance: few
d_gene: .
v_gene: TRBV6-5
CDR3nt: TGTGCCAGCAGTTACTCGGGCGGCTACCGGACTGAAGCTTTCTTT
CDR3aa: CASSYSGGYRTEAFF